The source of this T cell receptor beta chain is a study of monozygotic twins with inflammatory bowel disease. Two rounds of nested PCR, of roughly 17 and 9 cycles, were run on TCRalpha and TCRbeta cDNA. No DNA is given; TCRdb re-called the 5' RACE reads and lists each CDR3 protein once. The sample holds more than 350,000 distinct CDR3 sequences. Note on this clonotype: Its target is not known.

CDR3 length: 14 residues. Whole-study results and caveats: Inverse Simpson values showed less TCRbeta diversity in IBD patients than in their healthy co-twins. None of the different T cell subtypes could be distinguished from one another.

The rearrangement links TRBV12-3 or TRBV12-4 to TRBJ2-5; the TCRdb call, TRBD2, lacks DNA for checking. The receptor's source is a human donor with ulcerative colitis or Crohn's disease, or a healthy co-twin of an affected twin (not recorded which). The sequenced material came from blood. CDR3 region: CASSRGLGEETQYF.